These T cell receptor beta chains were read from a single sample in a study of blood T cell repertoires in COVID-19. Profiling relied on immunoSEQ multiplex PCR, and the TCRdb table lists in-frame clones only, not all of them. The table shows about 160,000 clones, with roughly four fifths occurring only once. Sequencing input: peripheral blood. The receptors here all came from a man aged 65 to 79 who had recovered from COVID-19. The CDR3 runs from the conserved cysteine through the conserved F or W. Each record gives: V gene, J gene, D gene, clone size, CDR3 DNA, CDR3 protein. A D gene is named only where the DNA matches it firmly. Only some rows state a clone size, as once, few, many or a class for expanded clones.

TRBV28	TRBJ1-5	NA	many	TGTGCCAGCAGGTCAGGGGTCAGTCAGCCCCAGCATTTT	CASRSGVSQPQHF
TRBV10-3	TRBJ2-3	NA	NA	TGTGCCATCACCCCAGGCAGTGGCCTTGAGGATACGCAGTATTTT	CAITPGSGLEDTQYF
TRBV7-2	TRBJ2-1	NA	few	TGTGCCAGCAGCTCAACCTTCGGGGGTGGAGATGAGCAGTTCTTC	CASSSTFGGGDEQFF
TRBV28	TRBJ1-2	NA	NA	TGTGCCAGCAGTTTTGGGGGGAGCTATGGCTACACCTTC	CASSFGGSYGYTF
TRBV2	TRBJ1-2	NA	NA	TGTGCCAGCAGTGAAGCGCAAGGGGCCAAGTATGGCTACACCTTC	CASSEAQGAKYGYTF
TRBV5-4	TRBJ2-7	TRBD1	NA	TGTGCCAGCAGCTCAACAGGGGGAAAGGACGAGCAGTACTTC	CASSSTGGKDEQYF
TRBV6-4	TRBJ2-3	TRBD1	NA	TGTGCCAGCAGTGACGAGTCAGGGGGCCACGCAGATACGCAGTATTTT	CASSDESGGHADTQYF
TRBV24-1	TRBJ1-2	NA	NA	TGTGCCAGCGGATCCCGGGACACGGACTATGGCTACACCTTC	CASGSRDTDYGYTF
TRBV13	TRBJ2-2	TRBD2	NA	TGTGCCAGTCAGGGTCGCCGGGGGGGGACGAACACCGGGGAGCTGTTTTTT	CASQGRRGGTNTGELFF
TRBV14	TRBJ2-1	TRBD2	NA	TGTGCCAGCAGCCACCGGGCGGGAGGAATCTCCTACAATGAGCAGTTCTTC	CASSHRAGGISYNEQFF
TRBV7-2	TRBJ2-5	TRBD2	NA	TGTGCCAGCAGCTTAGGATTAGCGGGAGGGCCAGAGACCCAGTACTTC	CASSLGLAGGPETQYF
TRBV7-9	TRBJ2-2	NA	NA	TGTGCCAGCAGCCCAACTAGTCATGGCGGGGAGCTGTTTTTT	CASSPTSHGGELFF
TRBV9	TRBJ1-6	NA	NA	TGTGCCAGCAGCCTAGAAGATGGGGAGAATTCACCCCTCCACTTT	CASSLEDGENSPLHF
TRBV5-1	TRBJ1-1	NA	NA	TGCGCCAGCAGCACCCTAGTGCGGGGCGGCACTGAAGCTTTCTTT	CASSTLVRGGTEAFF
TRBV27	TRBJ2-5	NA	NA	TGTGCCAGCAAGGGGGGGGCTTATACCCCAGAGACCCAGTACTTC	CASKGGAYTPETQYF
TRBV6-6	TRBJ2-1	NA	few	TGTGCCAGCAGTTATGAAGCGGTCTCCTACAATGAGCAGTTCTTC	CASSYEAVSYNEQFF
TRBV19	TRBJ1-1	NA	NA	TGTGCCAGTAGTACACCCCGGGGCAGCCAGGGGTTGAACACTGAAGCTTTCTTT	CASSTPRGSQGLNTEAFF
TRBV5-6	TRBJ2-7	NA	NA	TGTGCCAGCAGCCTCCACCCCTCGAGCCCCAAAGAGCAGTACTTC	CASSLHPSSPKEQYF
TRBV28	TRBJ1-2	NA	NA	TGTGCCAGCAGCTCCCCCGGGGGGGCCGTAGGTAACTATGGCTACACCTTC	CASSSPGGAVGNYGYTF
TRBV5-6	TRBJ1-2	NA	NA	TGTGCCAGCAGCTTGATGGCCGGGGGCTACACCTTC	CASSLMAGGYTF
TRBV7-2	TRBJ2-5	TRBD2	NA	TGTGCCAGCAGCACCGTAGCGGGAGTAGAGACCCAGTACTTC	CASSTVAGVETQYF
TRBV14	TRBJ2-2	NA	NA	TGTGCCAGCAGCCAAGGGTTGCCCTACGAGATTTCCGGCGGGGAGCTGTTTTTT	CASSQGLPYEISGGELFF
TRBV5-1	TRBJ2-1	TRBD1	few	TGCGCCAGCAGTCCCTCGGGACAGTACAATGAGCAGTTCTTC	CASSPSGQYNEQFF
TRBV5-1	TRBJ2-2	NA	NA	TGCGCCAGCAGCTTGGTCCGGCAGGGAGGAACCGGGGAGCTGTTTTTT	CASSLVRQGGTGELFF
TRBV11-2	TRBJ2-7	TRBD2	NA	TGTGCCAGCAGCATCACTAGCGGGAGGGCCTTCGACGAGCAGTACTTC	CASSITSGRAFDEQYF
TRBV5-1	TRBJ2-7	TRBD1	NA	TGCGCCAGCAGCGAGACCGGACAGGGGGCTGGAGAGCAGTACTTC	CASSETGQGAGEQYF
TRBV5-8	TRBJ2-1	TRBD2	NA	TGTGCCAGCAGCTTGGGACTAGCGGGAGCGCAGTTCTTC	CASSLGLAGAQFF
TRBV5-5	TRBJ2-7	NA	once	TGTGCCAGCAGCGTCGGGACCGCGGGGTACGAGCAGTACTTC	CASSVGTAGYEQYF
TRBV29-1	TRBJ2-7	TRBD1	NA	TGCAGCGTTTCCTCCCGGGACAGGGAGGTCGAGCAGTACTTC	CSVSSRDREVEQYF
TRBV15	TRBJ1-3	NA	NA	TGTGCCACCAGCAGAGTTCGGGGCTCTGGAAACACCATATATTTT	CATSRVRGSGNTIYF
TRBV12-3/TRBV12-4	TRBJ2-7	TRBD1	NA	TGTGCCAGCAGCCGACAGGGGTGGGAGCAGTACTTC	CASSRQGWEQYF